Listed below are T cell receptor beta chains from one sample, sequenced in a study of cytomegalovirus exposure and HLA in healthy donors. The protocol was immunoSEQ multiplex PCR, while the TCRdb copy is restricted to in-frame clones and leaves out a portion. This table holds about 130,000 clones. The sequenced material came from PBMCs. The receptors stem from a man aged 25-45 years in good health and CMV-seronegative. Both conserved end residues are part of each CDR3. The D gene is left open where the match is weak.

TRBV28	.	TRBJ1-2	TGTGCCAGCAGCCAGCAACGGGATAACTATGGCTACACCTTC	CASSQQRDNYGYTF
TRBV28	TRBD2	TRBJ2-3	TGTGCCAGCCCGCCCCTAAGACTAGCGGGAGAAGATACGCAGTATTTT	CASPPLRLAGEDTQYF
TRBV30	.	TRBJ1-1	TGTGCCTGGAGTGCGGCCGGGCAGGGAACGTTGAACACTGAAGCTTTCTTT	CAWSAAGQGTLNTEAFF
TRBV5-5	.	TRBJ1-2	TGTGCCAGCAGCTTTTCGGGTGACTATGGCTACACCTTC	CASSFSGDYGYTF
TRBV29-1	TRBD1	TRBJ1-2	TGCAGCGTAACAGGGGGCGAAGACTATGGCTACACCTTC	CSVTGGEDYGYTF
TRBV29-1	TRBD1	TRBJ1-1	TGCAGCGCTTGGGACAGCGGGAGGGGCACTGAAGCTTTCTTT	CSAWDSGRGTEAFF
TRBV6-5	TRBD1	TRBJ1-6	TGTGCCAGCAGTCCTGACAGGGGCTCATCACCCCTCCACTTT	CASSPDRGSSPLHF
TRBV2	TRBD2	TRBJ2-5	TGTGCCAGCAGGAGGACTGCCGGGGGGGAGACCCAGTACTTC	CASRRTAGGETQYF
TRBV7-9	.	TRBJ2-2	TGTGCCACCCTCTTTGCGGAAACCACCGGGGAGCTGTTTTTT	CATLFAETTGELFF
TRBV10-3	TRBD1	TRBJ1-4	TGTGCCATCAGTGAGCAACAGGGGCGGTATAATGAAAAACTGTTTTTT	CAISEQQGRYNEKLFF
TRBV4-3	TRBD2	TRBJ2-1	TGCGCCAGCAGCCACGCCTTTTCTAGCGGAGAGGTGAATGAGCAGTTCTTC	CASSHAFSSGEVNEQFF
TRBV7-8	.	TRBJ2-1	TGTGCCAGCAGCTTAGGGACTAACAAATACAATGAGCAGTTCTTC	CASSLGTNKYNEQFF
TRBV11-2	TRBD2	TRBJ2-5	TGTGCCAGCAGCTTGGATGGTAGCGGGAGTGGGGAGACCCAGTACTTC	CASSLDGSGSGETQYF
TRBV28	TRBD1	TRBJ2-7	TGTGCCAGCAGAATCCGGGACAGGGGGTCCTACGAGCAGTACTTC	CASRIRDRGSYEQYF
TRBV5-4	TRBD2	TRBJ2-3	TGTGCCAGCAGCCCCACACTGGGACTAGCATCAGATACGCAGTATTTT	CASSPTLGLASDTQYF
TRBV10-3	TRBD1	TRBJ2-7	TGTGCCACCGAGGGACAGGGGGACGAGCAGTACTTC	CATEGQGDEQYF
TRBV11-2	TRBD1	TRBJ2-5	TGTGCCCCCAGGGGGAGTTGGGAGACCCAGTACTTC	CAPRGSWETQYF
TRBV12-5	.	TRBJ2-6	TGTGCTAGTGGGCGATCTGGGGCCAACGTCCTGACTTTC	CASGRSGANVLTF
TRBV6-1	TRBD1	TRBJ1-5	TGTGCCAGCAGTCAAGACAGGGGTGGTCAGCCCCAGCATTTT	CASSQDRGGQPQHF
TRBV23-1	.	TRBJ2-7	TGCGCCAGCAGTCAGTACACCTCATCCTACGAGCAGTACTTC	CASSQYTSSYEQYF
TRBV28	TRBD2	TRBJ2-7	TGTGCCAGCAGTTCGGCCAGCGGGACCTCCTACGAGCAGTACTTC	CASSSASGTSYEQYF
TRBV2	.	TRBJ2-2	TGTGCCAGCAGTGAGGGCCGGGGATCAGCTTTTGCCGGGGAGCTGTTTTTT	CASSEGRGSAFAGELFF
TRBV19	TRBD2	TRBJ2-7	TGTGCCAGCTCCACTGCACTAGCGTCCGAGCAGTACTTC	CASSTALASEQYF
TRBV7-9	.	TRBJ2-1	TGTGCCAGCAGCCGAGACCAGGCAGGGAATGAGCAGTTCTTC	CASSRDQAGNEQFF
TRBV7-9	.	TRBJ2-1	TGTGCCAGCGGGCGGGCAGAATCCTACAATGAGCAGTTCTTC	CASGRAESYNEQFF
TRBV19	TRBD2	TRBJ2-1	TGTGCCAGTACCTCAGGCGCAAGCGGGGTTTACAATGAGCAGTTCTTC	CASTSGASGVYNEQFF
TRBV30	TRBD1	TRBJ1-5	TGTGCCTGGAGAGGACAGGGGGACGGCAATCAGCCCCAGCATTTT	CAWRGQGDGNQPQHF
TRBV29-1	TRBD2	TRBJ2-5	TGCAGCGTTGGGTTAGCGGGAATGGAGACCCAGTACTTC	CSVGLAGMETQYF
TRBV6-6	TRBD2	TRBJ2-3	TGTGCCACGACTGGACTAGCGACAGATACGCAGTATTTT	CATTGLATDTQYF
TRBV5-4	TRBD1	TRBJ1-2	TGTGCCAGCAGCTTTCAGGGGGCGAAAGATGGCTACACCTTC	CASSFQGAKDGYTF
TRBV29-1	TRBD1	TRBJ2-7	TGCAGCGTTGCAGTGGGACAGGGGGACTTCAGCGAGCAGTACTTC	CSVAVGQGDFSEQYF
TRBV2	TRBD2	TRBJ2-3	TGTGCCAGCGGACTAGTCGAGGGGGATACGCAGTATTTT	CASGLVEGDTQYF
TRBV10-3	.	TRBJ2-7	TGTGCCATCAGTGAGCCCTCTCTTAGCTCCTACGAGCAGTACTTC	CAISEPSLSSYEQYF
TRBV28	.	TRBJ1-4	TGTGCCAGCAGTCCACTCGGCCTGCAGGCTAATGAAAAACTGTTTTTT	CASSPLGLQANEKLFF
TRBV20-1	.	TRBJ1-5	TGCAGTGTCGGAGATCAGCCCCAGCATTTT	CSVGDQPQHF
TRBV14	.	TRBJ2-3	TGTGCCAGCAGCCCACTTATACTGACGGGAGATACGCAGTATTTT	CASSPLILTGDTQYF
TRBV6-5	.	TRBJ1-1	TGTGCCAGCAGTTACCAGGGGCACACTGAAGCTTTCTTT	CASSYQGHTEAFF
TRBV5-4	TRBD2	TRBJ2-4	TGTGCCAGCAGCCTGTTAGCGGGAGGGCCAGTCGGCATTCAGTACTTC	CASSLLAGGPVGIQYF